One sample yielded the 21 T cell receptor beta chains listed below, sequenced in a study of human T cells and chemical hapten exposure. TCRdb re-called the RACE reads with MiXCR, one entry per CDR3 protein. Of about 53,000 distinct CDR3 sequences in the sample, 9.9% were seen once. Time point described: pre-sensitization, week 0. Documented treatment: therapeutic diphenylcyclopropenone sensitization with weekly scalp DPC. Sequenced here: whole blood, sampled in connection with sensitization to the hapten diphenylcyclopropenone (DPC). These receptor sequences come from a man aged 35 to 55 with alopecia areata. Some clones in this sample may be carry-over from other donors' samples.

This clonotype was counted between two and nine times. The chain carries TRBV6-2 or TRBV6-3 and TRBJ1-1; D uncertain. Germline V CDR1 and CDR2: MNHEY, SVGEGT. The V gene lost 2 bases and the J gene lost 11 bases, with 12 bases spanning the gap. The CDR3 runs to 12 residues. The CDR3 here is CASSYLHMHAFF. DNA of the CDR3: TGTGCCAGCAGTTACCTCCACATGCACGCTTTCTTT.

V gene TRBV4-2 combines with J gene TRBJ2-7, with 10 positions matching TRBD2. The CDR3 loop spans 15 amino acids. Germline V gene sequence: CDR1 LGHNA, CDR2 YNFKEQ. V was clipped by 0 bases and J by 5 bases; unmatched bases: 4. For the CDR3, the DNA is TGTGCCAGCAGCCAAGATTTACTAGCGGGAAACGAGCAGTACTTC. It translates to CASSQDLLAGNEQYF.

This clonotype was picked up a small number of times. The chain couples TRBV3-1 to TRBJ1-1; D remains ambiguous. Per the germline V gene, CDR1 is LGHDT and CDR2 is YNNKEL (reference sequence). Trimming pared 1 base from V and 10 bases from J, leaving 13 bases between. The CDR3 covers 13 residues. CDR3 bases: TGTGCCAGCAGCCAAGTTAGCCTCATAGGAGCTTTCTTT. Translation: CASSQVSLIGAFF.

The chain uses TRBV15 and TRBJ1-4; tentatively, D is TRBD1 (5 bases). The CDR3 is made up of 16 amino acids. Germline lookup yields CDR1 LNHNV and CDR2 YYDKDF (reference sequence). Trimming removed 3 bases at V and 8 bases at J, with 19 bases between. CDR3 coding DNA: TGTGCCACCAGCAGCACCAGGCCCCTCGGGACGGAAAAACTGTTTTTT. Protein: CATSSTRPLGTEKLFF.

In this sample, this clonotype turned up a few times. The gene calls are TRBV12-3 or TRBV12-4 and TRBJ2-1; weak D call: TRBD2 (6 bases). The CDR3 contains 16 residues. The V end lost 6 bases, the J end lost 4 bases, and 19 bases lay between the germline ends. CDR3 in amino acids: CASRGGGWAVYNEQFF. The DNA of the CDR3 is TGTGCCAGCAGGGGAGGCGGGTGGGCAGTGTACAATGAGCAGTTCTTC.

This CDR3 is CSAMSGQGYNEQFF. The CDR3 DNA follows: TGCAGTGCTATGTCCGGACAGGGCTACAATGAGCAGTTCTTC. V is TRBV20-1 and J is TRBJ2-1, with 8 nucleotides matching TRBD1. The length of the CDR3 is 14 residues. Germline V gene lookup returns CDR1 DFQATT and CDR2 SNEGSKA (reference sequence). Trimming took 4 bases from V and 3 from J; bases not matched to a gene: 5.

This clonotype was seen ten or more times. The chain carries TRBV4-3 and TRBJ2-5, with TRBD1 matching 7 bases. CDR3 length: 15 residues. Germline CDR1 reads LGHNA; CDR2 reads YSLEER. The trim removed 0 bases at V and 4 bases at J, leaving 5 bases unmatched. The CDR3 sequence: CASSQERDRRETQYF. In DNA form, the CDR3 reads TGCGCCAGCAGCCAAGAGAGGGACAGAAGAGAGACCCAGTACTTC.

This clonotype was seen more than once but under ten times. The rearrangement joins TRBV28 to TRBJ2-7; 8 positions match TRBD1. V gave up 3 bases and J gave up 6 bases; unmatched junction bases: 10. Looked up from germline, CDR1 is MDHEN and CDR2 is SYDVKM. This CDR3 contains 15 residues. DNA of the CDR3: TGTGCCAGCAGTTTCGGGCAGGGGGCGCGCCGCGAGCAGTACTTC. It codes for CASSFGQGARREQYF.

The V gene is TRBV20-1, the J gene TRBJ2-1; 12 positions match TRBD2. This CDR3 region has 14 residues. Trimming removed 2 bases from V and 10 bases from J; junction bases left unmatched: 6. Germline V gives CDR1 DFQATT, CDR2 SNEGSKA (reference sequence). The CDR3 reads CSARLAGGPGEQFF. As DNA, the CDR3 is TGCAGTGCTAGACTAGCGGGAGGGCCCGGGGAGCAGTTCTTC.

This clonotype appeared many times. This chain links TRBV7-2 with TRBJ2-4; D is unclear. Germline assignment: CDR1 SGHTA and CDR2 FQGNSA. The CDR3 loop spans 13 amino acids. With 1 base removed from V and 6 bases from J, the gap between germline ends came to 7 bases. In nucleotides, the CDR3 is TGTGCCAGCAGCTTAGATCCCTTAAACATTCAGTACTTC. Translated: CASSLDPLNIQYF.

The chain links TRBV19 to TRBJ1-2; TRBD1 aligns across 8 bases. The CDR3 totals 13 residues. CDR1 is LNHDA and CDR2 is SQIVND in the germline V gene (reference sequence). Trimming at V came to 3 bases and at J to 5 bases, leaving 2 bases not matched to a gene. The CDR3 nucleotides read TGTGCCAGTAGTATCGACAGGGGATATGGCTACACCTTC. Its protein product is CASSIDRGYGYTF.

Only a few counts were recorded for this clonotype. This CDR3 reads CASEGSNYGYTF. The CDR3 DNA sequence: TGTGCCAGCGAAGGATCTAACTATGGCTACACCTTC. The chain couples TRBV28 to TRBJ1-2; D gene uncertain. Trimming took 8 bases from V and 0 from J, leaving 7 bases between them. This CDR3 region has 12 residues. Looked up from germline, CDR1 is MDHEN and CDR2 is SYDVKM.

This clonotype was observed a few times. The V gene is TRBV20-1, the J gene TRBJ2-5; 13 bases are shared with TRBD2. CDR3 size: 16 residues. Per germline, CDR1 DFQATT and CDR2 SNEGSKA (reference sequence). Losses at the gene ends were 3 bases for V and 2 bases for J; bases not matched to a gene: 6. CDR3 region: CSASELTSGRQETQYF. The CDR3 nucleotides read TGCAGTGCTAGTGAATTGACTAGCGGGAGGCAAGAGACCCAGTACTTC.

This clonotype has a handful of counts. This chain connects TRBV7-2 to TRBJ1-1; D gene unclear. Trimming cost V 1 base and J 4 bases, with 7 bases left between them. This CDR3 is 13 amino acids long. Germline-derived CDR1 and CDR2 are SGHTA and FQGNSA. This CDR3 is CASSLEGSTEAFF. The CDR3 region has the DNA TGTGCCAGCAGCTTAGAAGGATCCACTGAAGCTTTCTTT.

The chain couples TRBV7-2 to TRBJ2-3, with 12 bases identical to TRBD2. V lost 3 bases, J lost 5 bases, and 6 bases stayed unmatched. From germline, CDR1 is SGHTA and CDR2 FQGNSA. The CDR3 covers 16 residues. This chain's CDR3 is CASSFRLAGVLDTQYF. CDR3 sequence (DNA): TGTGCCAGCAGCTTCCGACTAGCGGGAGTTCTAGATACGCAGTATTTT.

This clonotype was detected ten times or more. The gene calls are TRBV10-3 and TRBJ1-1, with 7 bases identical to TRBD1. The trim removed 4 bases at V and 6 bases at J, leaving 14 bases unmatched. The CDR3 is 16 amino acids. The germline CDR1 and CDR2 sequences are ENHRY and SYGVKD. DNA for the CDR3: TGTGCCATCAGTGCAAGGACAGGAAAAGAACCTCCTGAAGCTTTCTTT. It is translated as CAISARTGKEPPEAFF.

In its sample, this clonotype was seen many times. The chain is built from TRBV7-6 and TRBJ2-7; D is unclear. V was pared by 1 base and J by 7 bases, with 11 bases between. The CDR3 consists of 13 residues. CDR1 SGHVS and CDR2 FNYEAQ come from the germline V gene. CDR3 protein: CASSLVAESEQYF. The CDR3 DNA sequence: TGTGCCAGCAGCTTAGTAGCAGAGTCTGAGCAGTACTTC.

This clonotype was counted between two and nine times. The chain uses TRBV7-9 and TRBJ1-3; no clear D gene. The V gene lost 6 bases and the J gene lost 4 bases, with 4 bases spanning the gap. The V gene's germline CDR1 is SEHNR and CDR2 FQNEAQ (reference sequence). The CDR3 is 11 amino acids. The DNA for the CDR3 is TGTGCCAGCAGTCTAGGAAACACCATATATTTT. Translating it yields CASSLGNTIYF.

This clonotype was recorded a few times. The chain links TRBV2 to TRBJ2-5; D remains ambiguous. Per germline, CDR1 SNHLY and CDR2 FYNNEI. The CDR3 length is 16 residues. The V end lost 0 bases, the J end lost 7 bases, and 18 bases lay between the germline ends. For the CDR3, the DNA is TGTGCCAGCAGTGAAGCCCCGCCAGAGTGGATAGGGACCCAGTACTTC. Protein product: CASSEAPPEWIGTQYF.

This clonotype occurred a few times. The CDR3 bases are TGTGCCAGCAGCTTAGAGCCAGGGCGGCCCTTCTACGAGCAGTACTTC. Its translation is CASSLEPGRPFYEQYF. The rearrangement joins TRBV11-1 to TRBJ2-7, with D tentatively TRBD1 (5 bases). The CDR3 consists of 16 residues. Germline assignment: CDR1 SGHAT and CDR2 FQDESV (reference sequence). Deletions cut 1 base from V and 3 bases from J, with 16 bases between.

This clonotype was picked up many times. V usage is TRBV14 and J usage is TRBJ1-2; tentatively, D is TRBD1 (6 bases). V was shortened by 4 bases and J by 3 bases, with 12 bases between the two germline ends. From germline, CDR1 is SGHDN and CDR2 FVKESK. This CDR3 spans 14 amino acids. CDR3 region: CASSPRDTDYGYTF. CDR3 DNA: TGTGCCAGCAGCCCCCGGGACACCGACTATGGCTACACCTTC. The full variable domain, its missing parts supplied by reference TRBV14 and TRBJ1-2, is EAGVTQFPSHSVIEKGQTVTLRCDPISGHDNLYWYRRVMGKEIKFLLHFVKESKQDESGMPNNRFLAERTGGTYSTLKVQPAELEDSGVYFCASSPRDTDYGYTFGSGTRLTVV.